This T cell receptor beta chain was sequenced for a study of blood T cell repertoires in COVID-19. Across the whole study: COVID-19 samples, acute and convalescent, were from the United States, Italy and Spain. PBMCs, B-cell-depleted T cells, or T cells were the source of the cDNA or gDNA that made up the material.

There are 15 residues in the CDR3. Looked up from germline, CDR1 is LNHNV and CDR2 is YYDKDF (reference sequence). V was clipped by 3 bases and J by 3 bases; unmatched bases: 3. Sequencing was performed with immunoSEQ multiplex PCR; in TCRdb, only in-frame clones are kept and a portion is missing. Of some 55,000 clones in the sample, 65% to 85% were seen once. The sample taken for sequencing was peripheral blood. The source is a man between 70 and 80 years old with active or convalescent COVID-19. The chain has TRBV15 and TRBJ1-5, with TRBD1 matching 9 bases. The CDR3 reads CATSRGDRANQPQHF. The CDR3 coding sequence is TGTGCCACCAGCAGGGGGGACAGGGCCAATCAGCCCCAGCATTTT.